A single sample gave rise to the 27 T cell receptor beta chains below, sequenced in a study of blood T cell repertoires in COVID-19. Some clones are missing from TCRdb's copy, which holds only in-frame ones; the method was immunoSEQ multiplex PCR. The sample has approximately 150,000 clones; 80% to 85% are singletons. Sequences were obtained from peripheral blood. The receptor source for this set is a man younger than 45 with COVID-19, enrolled during active disease.

This clone has just one count. The V call is TRBV10-3, the J call TRBJ1-5, with TRBD1 matching 7 bases. V lost 2 bases, J lost 0 bases, and 1 base stayed unmatched. The germline V gene encodes CDR1 ENHRY and CDR2 SYGVKD. This CDR3 spans 15 amino acids. As DNA, the CDR3 is TGTGCCATCAGTGAGAAGGGGGCTAGCAATCAGCCCCAGCATTTT. Its protein is CAISEKGASNQPQHF.

V gene TRBV5-4 combines with J gene TRBJ1-2, with TRBD1 identical over 7 bases. Trimming at V came to 2 bases and at J to 7 bases, leaving 2 bases not matched to a gene. The CDR3 contains 12 residues. Germline V CDR1 and CDR2: SGHNT, YYREEE (reference sequence). The CDR3 DNA is TGTGCCAGCAGCTTAGGGGGCGGTGGCTACACCTTC. It yields the protein CASSLGGGGYTF. The full variable domain, its missing parts supplied by reference TRBV5-4 and TRBJ1-2, is ETGVTQSPTHLIKTRGQQVTLRCSSQSGHNTVSWYQQALGQGPQFIFQYYREEENGRGNFPPRFSGLQFPNYSSELNVNALELDDSALYLCASSLGGGGYTFGSGTRLTVV.

This clone was found a few times. V and J are TRBV28 and TRBJ1-1; no clear D. The length of the CDR3 is 15 residues. V was cut by 6 bases and J by 1 base, with 15 bases left in between. CDR1 and CDR2 (germline): MDHEN, SYDVKM. Here the CDR3 reads CASSGVWTSNTEAFF. Written as DNA, the CDR3 is TGTGCCAGCAGCGGGGTCTGGACTTCGAACACTGAAGCTTTCTTT.

The J gene is TRBJ2-7, the V gene TRBV11-2; the D gene is possibly TRBD2 (6 bases). Per germline, CDR1 SGHAT and CDR2 FQNNGV. The CDR3 contains 15 residues. V gave up 4 bases and J gave up 5 bases, with 18 bases separating them. The CDR3 DNA sequence: TGTGCCAGCAGCTCTGCGGGAACGCCCCGGGACGAGCAGTACTTC. It yields the protein CASSSAGTPRDEQYF.

This clone was seen repeatedly, ten times or more. V and J are TRBV6-9 and TRBJ1-6; D perhaps matches TRBD1 (6 bases). From germline, CDR1 is MNHGY and CDR2 SVAAGI. Trimming shortened V by 2 bases and J by 1 base, and 15 bases separated the two germline ends. The CDR3 has 18 residues. In DNA form, the CDR3 reads TGTGCCAGCAGTTATCCCCTAGTGGGGGCGTCCTATAATTCACCCCTCCACTTT. Translated: CASSYPLVGASYNSPLHF.

The chain links TRBV7-8 to TRBJ1-5; 8 bases agree with TRBD1. The CDR3 is 14 amino acids. Looked up from germline, CDR1 is SGHVS and CDR2 is FQNEAQ. The V segment lost 2 bases and the J segment 11 bases; nucleotides outside the gene matches: 8. The CDR3 bases are TGTGCCAGCAGCTTATCAGACAGGGGCCGGTCCCAGCATTTT. Translation gives CASSLSDRGRSQHF.

The gene calls are TRBV4-1 and TRBJ2-4, with a tentative D call TRBD1 (6 bases). V lost 4 bases and J lost 0, with 10 bases in between. The V gene's germline CDR1 is MGHRA and CDR2 YSYEKL. The length of the CDR3 is 15 residues. The CDR3, as DNA: TGCGCCAGCAGCCCCGGGACACCAGCCAAAAACATTCAGTACTTC. This encodes CASSPGTPAKNIQYF.

V gene TRBV20-1 combines with J gene TRBJ2-7, with 7 nucleotides matching TRBD2. The CDR3 extends over 14 amino acids. The junction had 10 bases not matched to a gene; V was cut back by 3 bases and J by 5 bases. Germline V lookup: CDR1 DFQATT, CDR2 SNEGSKA (reference sequence). The CDR3 DNA follows: TGCAGTGCTAGTCCCCCGCGGGAGCTCAACGAGCAGTACTTC. Translated, it gives CSASPPRELNEQYF.

The rearrangement links TRBV11-2 to TRBJ2-7; 10 bases map to TRBD2. V shed 6 bases and J 0 bases; nucleotides not matched to a gene: 11. The CDR3 loop spans 17 amino acids. From germline, CDR1 is SGHAT and CDR2 FQNNGV. The CDR3: CASSIGTSASSSYEQYF. The CDR3 nucleotides read TGTGCCAGCAGTATCGGGACTAGCGCCTCATCCTCCTACGAGCAGTACTTC.

The sample holds one count of this clone. V and J are TRBV6-5 and TRBJ1-2, with D unresolved. The CDR3 consists of 13 residues. V was cut by 7 bases and J by 1 base, with 10 bases left in between. CDR1 is MNHEY, CDR2 SVGAGI, per germline. CDR3 nucleotides: TGTGCCAGCACCCCCGCGGGTAACTATGGCTACACCTTC. It is translated as CASTPAGNYGYTF.

V is TRBV29-1 and J is TRBJ1-2; D may be TRBD1 (5 bases). Trimming removed 8 bases from V and 8 bases from J, with 15 bases in between. Germline-derived CDR1 and CDR2 are SQVTM and ANQGSEA. The CDR3 is 11 residues long. CDR3: CSSRGGTGYTF. The DNA of the CDR3 is TGCAGCTCCCGCGGGGGGACCGGCTACACCTTC.

This chain connects TRBV7-6 to TRBJ2-7; 9 bases are a match to TRBD2. The CDR3 is made up of 15 amino acids. The ends lost 5 bases at V and 0 bases at J; junction bases unmatched: 5. Germline values: CDR1 SGHVS, CDR2 FNYEAQ. CDR3 coding DNA: TGTGCCAGCAGCCCAGGACTAGCGAGCTCCTACGAGCAGTACTTC. Translating it yields CASSPGLASSYEQYF.

The chain joins TRBV28 to TRBJ2-1; D may be TRBD1 (5 bases). The germline gives CDR1 MDHEN, CDR2 SYDVKM. The V end was cut by 2 bases, the J end by 0 bases, with 11 bases between. CDR3 size: 16 residues. The CDR3 region is CASSLMDQGSYNEQFF. DNA for the CDR3: TGTGCCAGCAGTTTAATGGACCAGGGCTCCTACAATGAGCAGTTCTTC. Supplemented by reference TRBV28 and TRBJ2-1, the full variable domain reads DVKVTQSSRYLVKRTGEKVFLECVQDMDHENMFWYRQDPGLGLRLIYFSYDVKMKEKGDIPEGYSVSREKKERFSLILESASTNQTSMYLCASSLMDQGSYNEQFFGPGTRLTVL.

The chain has TRBV6-2 or TRBV6-3 and TRBJ2-1; D not resolved. The germline CDR1 and CDR2 sequences are MNHEY and SVGEGT. V was pared by 4 bases and J by 7 bases, with 5 bases between. The CDR3 has 11 residues. CDR3 nucleotide sequence: TGTGCCAGCAGTTCCCCTAATGAGCAGTTCTTC. Protein product: CASSSPNEQFF.

The chain recombines TRBV2 with TRBJ2-7; 9 bases are shared with TRBD1. From germline, CDR1 is SNHLY and CDR2 FYNNEI. V gave up 3 bases and J gave up 3 bases; unmatched junction bases: 6. The CDR3 loop spans 15 amino acids. CDR3 sequence reads: CASSDMGQGSYEQYF. For the CDR3, the DNA is TGTGCCAGCAGTGATATGGGACAGGGTAGCTACGAGCAGTACTTC.

The chain joins TRBV6-1 to TRBJ2-2; weak D call: TRBD1 (5 bases). The CDR3 length is 14 residues. V lost 2 bases and J 5 bases, leaving 9 bases between the germline ends. Germline CDR1 reads MNHNS; CDR2 reads SASEGT. The CDR3 loop is CASSEQGATGELFF. The CDR3 nucleotides read TGTGCCAGCAGTGAACAAGGGGCGACCGGGGAGCTGTTTTTT.

V is TRBV7-2 and J is TRBJ1-6; D gene uncertain. The CDR3 has 16 amino acids. The germline V gene encodes CDR1 SGHTA and CDR2 FQGNSA. V lost 5 bases to trimming and J lost 9 bases, with 20 bases between them. The CDR3 loop reads CASSLTPGGLSSPLHF. CDR3 sequence (DNA): TGTGCCAGCAGCCTAACGCCAGGTGGTTTGAGTTCACCCCTCCACTTT. The full variable domain, with the rest looked up from reference TRBV7-2 and TRBJ1-6, is GAGVSQSPSNKVTEKGKDVELRCDPISGHTALYWYRQSLGQGLEFLIYFQGNSAPDKSGLPSDRFSAERTGGSVSTLTIQRTQQEDSAVYLCASSLTPGGLSSPLHFGNGTRLTVT.

The chain couples TRBV10-1 to TRBJ2-7; tentative D call: TRBD2 (5 bases). From germline, CDR1 is WNHNN and CDR2 SYGVQD (reference sequence). V was cut by 3 bases and J by 0 bases, with 6 bases left in between. This CDR3 has 13 amino acids. The CDR3 nucleotides are TGCGCCAGCAGTGATGGACTCTCCTACGAGCAGTACTTC. Its translation is CASSDGLSYEQYF.

The rearrangement joins TRBV19 to TRBJ2-7; D is possibly TRBD1 (6 bases). Germline V gives CDR1 LNHDA, CDR2 SQIVND (reference sequence). V shed 2 bases and J shed 8 bases, with 25 bases lying between them. CDR3 size: 17 residues. The CDR3 is CASSITKSGTPDGQQYF. The CDR3 DNA follows: TGTGCCAGTAGTATAACGAAATCCGGGACACCTGACGGACAGCAGTACTTC.

The V call is TRBV13, the J call TRBJ2-5; 9 nucleotides agree with TRBD1. This CDR3 region has 17 residues. V was clipped by 2 bases and J by 0 bases; unmatched bases: 7. Germline lookup yields CDR1 PRHDT and CDR2 FYEKMQ (reference sequence). The CDR3 sequence: CASSLNRGLRYQETQYF. The CDR3, as DNA: TGTGCCAGCAGCTTAAACAGGGGGCTAAGGTACCAAGAGACCCAGTACTTC.

This rearrangement joins TRBV7-2 to TRBJ2-5; TRBD2 matches at 15 bases. The CDR3 is 14 residues long. Unmatched junction bases numbered 5, after V lost 8 bases and J lost 7 bases. Germline CDR1 and CDR2: SGHTA and FQGNSA. In DNA form, the CDR3 reads TGTGCCAGCCACGGGGGACTAGCGGGAGGGACCCAGTACTTC. Its protein is CASHGGLAGGTQYF.

The chain has TRBV11-3 and TRBJ2-2, with D possibly TRBD1 on 6 matching bases. Per germline, CDR1 SGHNT and CDR2 YENEEA. V was cut by 5 bases and J by 5 bases, with 9 bases left in between. The CDR3 length is 13 residues. The CDR3, as DNA: TGTGCCAGCAGCCGTAGGGGGACCGGGGAGCTGTTTTTT. The encoded protein is CASSRRGTGELFF.

V and J are TRBV6-5 and TRBJ2-7; D unresolved. V lost 7 bases and J 0 bases, leaving 7 bases between the germline ends. There are 12 residues in the CDR3. The germline V gene encodes CDR1 MNHEY and CDR2 SVGAGI. The CDR3 DNA follows: TGTGCCAGCATGGCGGACTCCTACGAGCAGTACTTC. Translated: CASMADSYEQYF.

The genes are TRBV27 and TRBJ1-6; possible D gene TRBD1, 6 bases. The CDR3 is made up of 15 amino acids. CDR1 and CDR2 (germline): MNHEY, SMNVEV (reference sequence). V dropped 7 bases and J dropped 5 bases, with 15 bases sitting between them. CDR3 amino acids: CASTRQATDNSPLHF. The CDR3 nucleotides read TGTGCCAGCACCCGACAGGCAACGGATAATTCACCCCTCCACTTT.

The rearrangement links TRBV28 to TRBJ2-3; a weak D match, TRBD1 (5 bases). V was cut by 4 bases and J by 6 bases, with 8 bases left in between. The CDR3 has 12 amino acids. Germline V gene lookup returns CDR1 MDHEN and CDR2 SYDVKM. The CDR3 loop reads CASSWTSDTQYF. In nucleotides, the CDR3 is TGTGCCAGCAGTTGGACATCCGATACGCAGTATTTT. Supplemented by reference TRBV28 and TRBJ2-3, the full variable domain reads DVKVTQSSRYLVKRTGEKVFLECVQDMDHENMFWYRQDPGLGLRLIYFSYDVKMKEKGDIPEGYSVSREKKERFSLILESASTNQTSMYLCASSWTSDTQYFGPGTRLTVL.

The chain carries TRBV30 and TRBJ2-4; TRBD2 is a possible D gene (5 bases). The CDR3 is made up of 16 amino acids. Germline V gene sequence: CDR1 GTSNPN, CDR2 SVGIG (reference sequence). Trimming removed 4 bases at V and 0 bases at J, with 16 bases between. The DNA for the CDR3 is TGTGCCTGGAAAAGCAGCCTAGCCTTAGCCAAAAACATTCAGTACTTC. Amino acid sequence: CAWKSSLALAKNIQYF.

The gene calls are TRBV12-3 or TRBV12-4 and TRBJ2-7, with a weak D call TRBD2 (6 bases). The length of the CDR3 is 13 residues. V lost 6 bases and J lost 5, with 14 bases in between. The CDR3 bases are TGTGCCAGCAGCTCGACGGGGGACCACGAGCAGTACTTC. Translation: CASSSTGDHEQYF.